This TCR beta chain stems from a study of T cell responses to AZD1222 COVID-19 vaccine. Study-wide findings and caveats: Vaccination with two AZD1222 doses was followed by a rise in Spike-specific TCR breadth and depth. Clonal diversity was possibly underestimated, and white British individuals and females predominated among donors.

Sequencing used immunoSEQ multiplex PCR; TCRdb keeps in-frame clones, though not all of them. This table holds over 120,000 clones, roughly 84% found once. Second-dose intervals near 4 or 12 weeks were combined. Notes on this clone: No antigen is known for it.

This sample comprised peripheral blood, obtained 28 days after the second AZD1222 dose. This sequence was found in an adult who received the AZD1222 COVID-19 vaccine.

CDR3 nucleotide sequence: TGTGCCAGCACCTATACAGAAGAACGGCAGTACTTC. It codes for CASTYTEERQYF. The chain combines TRBV12-3 or TRBV12-4 with TRBJ2-7; no firm D call. Trimming removed 7 bases from V and 9 bases from J, with 16 bases in between. This CDR3 has 12 amino acids.